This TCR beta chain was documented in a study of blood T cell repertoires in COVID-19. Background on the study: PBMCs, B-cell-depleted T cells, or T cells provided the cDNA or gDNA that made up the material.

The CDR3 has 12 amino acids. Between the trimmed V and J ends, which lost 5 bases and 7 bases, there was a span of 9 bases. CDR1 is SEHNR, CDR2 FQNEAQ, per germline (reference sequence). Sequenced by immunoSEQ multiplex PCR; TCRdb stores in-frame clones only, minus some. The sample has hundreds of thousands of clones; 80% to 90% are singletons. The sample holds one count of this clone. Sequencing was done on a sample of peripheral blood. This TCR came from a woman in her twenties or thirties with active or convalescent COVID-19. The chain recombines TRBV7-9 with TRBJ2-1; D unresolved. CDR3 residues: CASSRRWNEQFF. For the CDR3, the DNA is TGTGCCAGCAGCCGCCGGTGGAATGAGCAGTTCTTC.